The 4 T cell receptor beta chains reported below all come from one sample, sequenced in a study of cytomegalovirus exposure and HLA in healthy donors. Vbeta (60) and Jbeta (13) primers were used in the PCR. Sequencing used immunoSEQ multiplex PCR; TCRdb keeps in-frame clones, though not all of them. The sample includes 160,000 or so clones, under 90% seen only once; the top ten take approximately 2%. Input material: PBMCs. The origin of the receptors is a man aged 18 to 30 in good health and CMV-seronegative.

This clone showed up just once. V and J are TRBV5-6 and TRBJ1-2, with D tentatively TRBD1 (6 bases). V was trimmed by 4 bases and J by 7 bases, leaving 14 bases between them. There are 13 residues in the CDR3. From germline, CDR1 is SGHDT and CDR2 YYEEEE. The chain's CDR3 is CASSPNRVGGYTF. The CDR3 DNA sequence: TGTGCCAGCAGCCCGAACAGGGTTGGTGGCTACACCTTC.

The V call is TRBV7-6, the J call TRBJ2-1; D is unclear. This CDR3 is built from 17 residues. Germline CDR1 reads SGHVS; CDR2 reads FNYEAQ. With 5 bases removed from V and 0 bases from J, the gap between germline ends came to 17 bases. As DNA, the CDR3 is TGTGCCAGCAGCCCCCGAGGTCGGCACACCTCCTACAATGAGCAGTTCTTC. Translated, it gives CASSPRGRHTSYNEQFF.

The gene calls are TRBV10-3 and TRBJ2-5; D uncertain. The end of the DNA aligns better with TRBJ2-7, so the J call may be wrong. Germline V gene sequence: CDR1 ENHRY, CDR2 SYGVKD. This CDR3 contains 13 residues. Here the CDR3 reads CAISADSSYEQYF. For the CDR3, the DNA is TGTGCCATCAGTGCTGATAGCTCCTACGAGCAGTACTTC.

The DNA for the CDR3 is TGTGCCAGCAGTAGGACAAGGGAAAAACTGTTTTTT. It specifies CASSRTREKLFF. This chain joins TRBV6-5 and TRBJ1-4; D might be TRBD1 (5 bases). The V and J ends lost 5 bases and 8 bases respectively, with 9 bases between them. CDR1 is MNHEY and CDR2 is SVGAGI in the germline V gene. The CDR3 consists of 12 residues.